The rows below give T cell receptor beta chains drawn from one sample of a study of blood T cell repertoires in COVID-19. Generated by immunoSEQ multiplex PCR, the TCRdb table keeps only in-frame clones and is missing some. Among more than 450,000 clones listed, about nine tenths were seen once. What was sequenced was PBMCs or T cells enriched from blood (not recorded which). These receptors originate from a woman aged 18-29 years who had recovered from COVID-19. CDR3s include the opening cysteine and the closing phenylalanine or tryptophan. The D gene is left open where the match is weak. The size field is filled for only some rows; it gives once, few, many or a size class.

clone size: NA; V gene: TRBV5-1; D gene: NA; J gene: TRBJ1-1; CDR3 DNA: TGCGCCAGCACCGGGGGGCAGATAGCTTTCTTT; CDR3 protein: CASTGGQIAFF
clone size: NA; V gene: TRBV7-2; D gene: TRBD2; J gene: TRBJ2-3; CDR3 DNA: TGTGCCAGCAGTCCCGGTAGCGGGGGGACCGTCACAGATACGCAGTATTTT; CDR3 protein: CASSPGSGGTVTDTQYF
clone size: NA; V gene: TRBV6-5; D gene: TRBD1; J gene: TRBJ1-2; CDR3 DNA: TGTGCCAGCAGGGGGGGACAGGGTTGGAATAATGGCTACACCTTC; CDR3 protein: CASRGGQGWNNGYTF
clone size: NA; V gene: TRBV24-1; D gene: NA; J gene: TRBJ1-1; CDR3 DNA: TGTGCCACCAGTGATTCAGGGGAAGCTTTCTTT; CDR3 protein: CATSDSGEAFF
clone size: NA; V gene: TRBV12-3/TRBV12-4; D gene: NA; J gene: TRBJ2-1; CDR3 DNA: TGTGCCAGCAGCCCACTAGTGGGCAATGAGCAGTTCTTC; CDR3 protein: CASSPLVGNEQFF
clone size: few; V gene: TRBV5-5; D gene: NA; J gene: TRBJ1-5; CDR3 DNA: TGTGCCAGCAGACTGACATTGTTTGGCAATCAGCCCCAGCATTTT; CDR3 protein: CASRLTLFGNQPQHF
clone size: NA; V gene: TRBV7-6; D gene: TRBD2; J gene: TRBJ2-7; CDR3 DNA: TGTGCCAGCAGCGAAGCGGGGGGTTCCTACGAGCAGTACTTC; CDR3 protein: CASSEAGGSYEQYF
clone size: NA; V gene: TRBV7-2; D gene: NA; J gene: TRBJ1-1; CDR3 DNA: TGTGCCAGCAGCTTCAGGGTCACTGAAGCTTTCTTT; CDR3 protein: CASSFRVTEAFF
clone size: NA; V gene: TRBV4-1; D gene: TRBD1; J gene: TRBJ2-1; CDR3 DNA: TGCGCCAGCAGCCAAGATAGAGGGGGCGGTGAGCAGTTCTTC; CDR3 protein: CASSQDRGGGEQFF
clone size: NA; V gene: TRBV30; D gene: TRBD1; J gene: TRBJ1-2; CDR3 DNA: TGTGCCTTATGGGACAGATACTATGGCTACACCTTC; CDR3 protein: CALWDRYYGYTF
clone size: NA; V gene: TRBV7-2; D gene: TRBD2; J gene: TRBJ2-5; CDR3 DNA: TGTGCCAGCAGCTTGATCGCGGGGGAAGAGACCCAGTACTTC; CDR3 protein: CASSLIAGEETQYF
clone size: NA; V gene: TRBV4-2; D gene: NA; J gene: TRBJ2-2; CDR3 DNA: TGTGCCAGCAGCCAAGTTCAGAACACCGGGGAGCTGTTTTTT; CDR3 protein: CASSQVQNTGELFF
clone size: NA; V gene: TRBV27; D gene: NA; J gene: TRBJ2-1; CDR3 DNA: TGTGCCAGCACCCCTTTCGCGGGGACCTCTTATGAGCAGTTCTTC; CDR3 protein: CASTPFAGTSYEQFF
clone size: NA; V gene: TRBV10-2; D gene: TRBD2; J gene: TRBJ2-3; CDR3 DNA: TGCGCCAGCAGCTTAGCGGGAAGCACAGATACGCAGTATTTT; CDR3 protein: CASSLAGSTDTQYF
clone size: NA; V gene: TRBV5-1; D gene: NA; J gene: TRBJ2-1; CDR3 DNA: TGCGCCAGCAGCCCCTACTACTTGTCCGGGAAATACAATGAGCAGTTCTTC; CDR3 protein: CASSPYYLSGKYNEQFF
clone size: NA; V gene: TRBV29-1; D gene: NA; J gene: TRBJ2-1; CDR3 DNA: TGCAGCGTTGCGGCAGCGAATGAGCAGTTCTTC; CDR3 protein: CSVAAANEQFF
clone size: NA; V gene: TRBV5-1; D gene: NA; J gene: TRBJ1-1; CDR3 DNA: TGCGCCAGCAGCTTGCAGACCCCAGAGGGCACTGAAGCTTTCTTT; CDR3 protein: CASSLQTPEGTEAFF
clone size: once; V gene: TRBV19; D gene: TRBD1; J gene: TRBJ1-2; CDR3 DNA: TGTGCCAGTCCCGGGACAGGGGGCGCGGACTATGGCTACACCTTC; CDR3 protein: CASPGTGGADYGYTF
clone size: NA; V gene: TRBV10-2; D gene: NA; J gene: TRBJ1-1; CDR3 DNA: TGCGCCAGCAGTGAGCCAGGGCGGACTGAAGCTTTCTTT; CDR3 protein: CASSEPGRTEAFF
clone size: NA; V gene: TRBV12-3/TRBV12-4; D gene: TRBD1; J gene: TRBJ1-1; CDR3 DNA: TGTGCCCTAGGGACAGAGCTGAACACTGAAGCTTTCTTT; CDR3 protein: CALGTELNTEAFF
clone size: once; V gene: TRBV4-2; D gene: NA; J gene: TRBJ1-6; CDR3 DNA: TGTGCCAGCAGCCAAGCGGGAGGGGGGCATTCACCCCTCCACTTT; CDR3 protein: CASSQAGGGHSPLHF
clone size: NA; V gene: TRBV6-4; D gene: NA; J gene: TRBJ1-2; CDR3 DNA: TGTGCCAGCAGTGAATACGAGGGAGGTAGAGGCTACACCTTC; CDR3 protein: CASSEYEGGRGYTF
clone size: NA; V gene: TRBV5-1; D gene: NA; J gene: TRBJ2-1; CDR3 DNA: TGCGCCAGCAGCCAACAGACGAGCTCCTACAATGAGCAGTTCTTC; CDR3 protein: CASSQQTSSYNEQFF
clone size: NA; V gene: TRBV7-9; D gene: NA; J gene: TRBJ1-6; CDR3 DNA: TGTGCCAGCAGCTTGGAACGGGTGCGAAATTCACCCCTCCACTTT; CDR3 protein: CASSLERVRNSPLHF
clone size: NA; V gene: TRBV5-4; D gene: TRBD1; J gene: TRBJ2-2; CDR3 DNA: TGTGCCAGCAGCTTGGGACAGGGGGAAAACACCGGGGAGCTGTTTTTT; CDR3 protein: CASSLGQGENTGELFF
clone size: NA; V gene: TRBV7-9; D gene: TRBD2; J gene: TRBJ2-5; CDR3 DNA: TGTGCCAGCAGCCCGCCGGCCGGACTAGTGAGGGAGACCCAGTACTTC; CDR3 protein: CASSPPAGLVRETQYF
clone size: NA; V gene: TRBV6-5; D gene: NA; J gene: TRBJ2-1; CDR3 DNA: TGTGCCAGCAGTTACCTTGGGAGCTATGAGCAGTTCTTC; CDR3 protein: CASSYLGSYEQFF
clone size: NA; V gene: TRBV4-1; D gene: NA; J gene: TRBJ2-3; CDR3 DNA: TGCGCCAGCAGCCCGCTACACCTAGACACAGATACGCAGTATTTT; CDR3 protein: CASSPLHLDTDTQYF
clone size: NA; V gene: TRBV7-2; D gene: NA; J gene: TRBJ1-3; CDR3 DNA: TGTGCCAGCAGCCGAGAGCAAAACACCATATATTTT; CDR3 protein: CASSREQNTIYF
clone size: NA; V gene: TRBV28; D gene: TRBD1; J gene: TRBJ1-5; CDR3 DNA: TGTGCCAGCAGTCACAGGGGGGTAGTCCAGCCCCAGCATTTT; CDR3 protein: CASSHRGVVQPQHF
clone size: NA; V gene: TRBV28; D gene: TRBD2; J gene: TRBJ2-1; CDR3 DNA: TGTGCCAGCACCCTGAGCGGGATAAATGAGCAGTTCTTC; CDR3 protein: CASTLSGINEQFF
clone size: NA; V gene: TRBV29-1; D gene: NA; J gene: TRBJ1-1; CDR3 DNA: TGCAGCGAGGTTGAGACATTCGGTGAAGCTTTCTTT; CDR3 protein: CSEVETFGEAFF
clone size: NA; V gene: TRBV6-5; D gene: NA; J gene: TRBJ2-3; CDR3 DNA: TGTGCCAGTTTTACGCCTAGTGGCGATACGCAGTATTTT; CDR3 protein: CASFTPSGDTQYF
clone size: NA; V gene: TRBV11-2; D gene: NA; J gene: TRBJ1-6; CDR3 DNA: TGTGCCAGCAGCTTAGAAGGGGCCCATAATTCACCCCTCCACTTT; CDR3 protein: CASSLEGAHNSPLHF
clone size: NA; V gene: TRBV30; D gene: NA; J gene: TRBJ1-2; CDR3 DNA: TGTGCCTGGAGTCATCGGGGGGGAAAGAACTATGGCTACACCTTC; CDR3 protein: CAWSHRGGKNYGYTF